Below are 13 T cell receptor beta chains sequenced from a single sample in a study of post-analysis software for immune sequencing data. General study points: TRBV5-6, TRBV5-1 and TRBV20-1 belonged to a set of about five TRBV segments that were more frequent in patients than controls.

Incorporated into the TCR beta cDNA libraries were unique molecular identifiers, which served to reduce PCR and sequencing biases. TCRdb re-derived calls from the PCR reads in MiXCR, one entry per CDR3 protein. This sample yields 650,000 to 900,000 distinct CDR3 sequences, of which roughly 50% are seen a single time; roughly 4.9% belongs to the top ten. No antigen has been identified for these receptors. The sequenced material came from blood. Receptors originate from a girl aged 10-17 years with multiple sclerosis.

J is TRBJ2-1 and V is TRBV24-1; D unresolved. Germline V CDR1 and CDR2: KGHDR, SFDVKD. V lost 2 bases and J 3 bases, leaving 4 bases between the germline ends. The CDR3 loop spans 13 amino acids. CDR3 DNA sequence: TGTGCCACCAGTGATTGGGACTACAATGAGCAGTTCTTC. Encoded protein: CATSDWDYNEQFF.

This clonotype was seen a few times. The chain combines TRBV29-1 with TRBJ2-1; D uncertain. The length of the CDR3 is 11 residues. V was shortened by 4 bases and J by 9 bases, with 10 bases between the two germline ends. Germline CDR1 and CDR2: SQVTM and ANQGSEA. The CDR3 spells CSVGGEVEQFF. The CDR3 DNA reads TGCAGCGTTGGTGGTGAGGTTGAGCAGTTCTTC.

This clonotype was observed a handful of times. The rearrangement joins TRBV13 to TRBJ1-2; D not certain. V was cut by 4 bases and J by 13 bases, with 13 bases left in between. CDR3 length: 11 residues. Germline-derived CDR1 and CDR2 are PRHDT and FYEKMQ (reference sequence). This chain's CDR3 is CASSSNDWVTF. DNA of the CDR3: TGTGCCAGCAGCTCCAACGACTGGGTCACCTTC.

This clonotype appeared once. The chain couples TRBV27 to TRBJ2-5, with D perhaps being TRBD1 or TRBD2 (5 bases each). CDR3 length: 15 residues. Trimming pared 6 bases from V and 5 bases from J, leaving 19 bases between. Germline CDR1 and CDR2: MNHEY and SMNVEV (reference sequence). The CDR3 DNA is TGTGCCAGCAGCCCCACGGGGCGGCCAGGGGAGACCCAGTACTTC. Protein: CASSPTGRPGETQYF.

There are a few counts of this clonotype. The DNA of the CDR3 is TGTGCCAGCAGTTTAGGTTCGGGACATGGTAATCAGCCCCAGCATTTT. It is translated as CASSLGSGHGNQPQHF. The J gene is TRBJ1-5, the V gene TRBV6-5, with a possible D match to TRBD1 (6 bases). The V end was cut by 4 bases, the J end by 4 bases, with 17 bases between. The CDR3 is made up of 16 amino acids. Germline loops: CDR1 MNHEY, CDR2 SVGAGI.

This chain connects TRBV11-1 to TRBJ2-1; D unresolved. Germline CDR1 SGHAT, CDR2 FQDESV (reference sequence). V was pared by 4 bases and J by 4 bases, with 11 bases between. This CDR3 is built from 14 residues. CDR3 bases: TGTGCCAGCAGCTCGTACACCACGTACAATGAGCAGTTCTTC. It yields the protein CASSSYTTYNEQFF.

The sample holds one count of this clonotype. The V call is TRBV3-1, the J call TRBJ2-5; D uncertain. The CDR3 runs to 15 residues. V was shortened by 3 bases and J by 7 bases, with 18 bases between the two germline ends. The germline CDR1 and CDR2 sequences are LGHDT and YNNKEL (reference sequence). The CDR3 spells CASSHAYTQELTQYF. DNA of the CDR3: TGTGCCAGCAGCCATGCTTACACCCAAGAGTTGACCCAGTACTTC.

This clonotype appeared a few times. The V and J genes are TRBV7-2 and TRBJ2-1; D perhaps matches TRBD2 (6 bases). Trimming pared 1 base from V and 7 bases from J, leaving 11 bases between. Germline loops: CDR1 SGHTA, CDR2 FQGNSA. The CDR3 covers 14 residues. CDR3 loop: CASSLVRGGNEQFF. The CDR3, as DNA: TGTGCCAGCAGCTTAGTGAGGGGAGGAAATGAGCAGTTCTTC.

J is TRBJ2-7 and V is TRBV7-8, with D perhaps matching TRBD1 (6 bases). The CDR3 runs to 19 residues. With 5 bases removed from V and 3 bases from J, the gap between germline ends came to 29 bases. From germline, CDR1 is SGHVS and CDR2 FQNEAQ. The CDR3, as DNA: TGTGCCAGCAGCCTAGTAATAGATCGCCTGCACAGGGCGATCTACGAGCAGTACTTC. It specifies CASSLVIDRLHRAIYEQYF.

V is TRBV5-1 and J is TRBJ2-5; tentatively, D is TRBD2 (6 bases). Germline V CDR1 and CDR2: SGHRS, YFSETQ. The V gene lost 7 bases and the J gene lost 5 bases, with 12 bases spanning the gap. The length of the CDR3 is 12 residues. As DNA, the CDR3 is TGCGCCAGCTCACGGGGGTTGGAGACCCAGTACTTC. Encoded protein: CASSRGLETQYF.

The rearrangement joins TRBV4-3 to TRBJ1-6; the D is unclear. The length of the CDR3 is 15 residues. Trimming took 3 bases from V and 7 from J, leaving 13 bases between them. Germline V lookup: CDR1 LGHNA, CDR2 YSLEER. Here the CDR3 reads CASSQDRGRNSPLHF. CDR3 nucleotide sequence: TGCGCCAGCAGCCAGGATCGTGGACGGAATTCACCCCTCCACTTT.

This chain uses TRBV12-3 or TRBV12-4 with TRBJ1-6; TRBD1 aligns across 9 bases. There are 14 residues in the CDR3. V lost 7 bases and J lost 7; bases outside the gene matches: 5. CDR3 nucleotide sequence: TGTGCCAGCACTGAGGACAGGGGAAATTCACCCCTCCACTTT. This gives the protein CASTEDRGNSPLHF.

Only a few counts were recorded for this clonotype. CDR3 bases: TGTGCCAGCAGTTACTCGCGGACCAGCACAGATACGCAGTATTTT. Protein: CASSYSRTSTDTQYF. V gene TRBV6-5 combines with J gene TRBJ2-3, with D unclear. Trimming took off 0 bases at V and 0 bases at J, with 7 bases between the two ends. The CDR3 runs 15 residues. CDR1 is MNHEY, CDR2 SVGAGI, per germline.